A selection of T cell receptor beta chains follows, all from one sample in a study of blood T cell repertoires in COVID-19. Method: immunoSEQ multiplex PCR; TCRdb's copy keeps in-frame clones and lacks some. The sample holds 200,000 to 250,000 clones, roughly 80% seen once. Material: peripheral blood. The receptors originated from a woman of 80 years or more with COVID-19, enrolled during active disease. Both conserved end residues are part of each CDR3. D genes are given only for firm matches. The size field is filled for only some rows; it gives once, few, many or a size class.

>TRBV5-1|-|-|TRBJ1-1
CASSWGGDTEAFF
TGCGCCAGCAGTTGGGGGGGAGACACTGAAGCTTTCTTT
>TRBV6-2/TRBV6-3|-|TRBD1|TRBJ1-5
CASSPRGQGDNQPQHF
TGTGCCAGCAGCCCCCGGGGACAGGGAGACAATCAGCCCCAGCATTTT
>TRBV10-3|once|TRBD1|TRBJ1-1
CAIGQGAANTEAFF
TGTGCCATCGGTCAGGGGGCGGCGAACACTGAAGCTTTCTTT
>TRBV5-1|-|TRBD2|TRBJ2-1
CASSPGLAGYNEQFF
TGCGCCAGCAGCCCGGGACTAGCGGGATACAATGAGCAGTTCTTC
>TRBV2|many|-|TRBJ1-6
CASVSGNSPLHF
TGTGCCAGCGTATCGGGGAATTCACCCCTCCACTTT
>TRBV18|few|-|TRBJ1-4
CASSPQRANEKLFF
TGTGCCAGCTCACCACAACGGGCTAATGAAAAACTGTTTTTT
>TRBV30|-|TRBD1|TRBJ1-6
CAWKWDRYSPLHF
TGTGCCTGGAAGTGGGACAGATATTCACCCCTCCACTTT
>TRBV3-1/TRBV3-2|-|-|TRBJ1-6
CASSQPGTSSPLHF
TGTGCCAGCAGCCAACCAGGAACCAGCTCACCCCTCCACTTT
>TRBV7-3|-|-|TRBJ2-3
CASSSVGTDTQYF
TGTGCCAGCAGCTCGGTTGGCACAGATACGCAGTATTTT
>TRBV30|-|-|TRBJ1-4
CACRGTNEKLFF
TGTGCCTGTAGGGGAACTAATGAAAAACTGTTTTTT
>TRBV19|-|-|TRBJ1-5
CASTRQAGRQPQHF
TGTGCCAGTACCCGACAGGCCGGGCGTCAGCCCCAGCATTTT
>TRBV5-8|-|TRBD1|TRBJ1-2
CASSLVRQGWYGYTF
TGTGCCAGCAGCTTGGTACGACAGGGATGGTATGGCTACACCTTC
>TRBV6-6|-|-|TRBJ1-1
CASVQVNTEAFF
TGTGCCAGCGTACAGGTGAACACTGAAGCTTTCTTT
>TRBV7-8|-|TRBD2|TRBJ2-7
CASSLESGRMNEQYF
TGTGCCAGCAGCTTAGAGAGCGGGAGGATGAACGAGCAGTACTTC
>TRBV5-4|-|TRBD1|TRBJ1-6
CASSGTGQGNSPLHF
TGTGCCAGCAGCGGGACGGGACAGGGAAATTCACCCCTCCACTTT
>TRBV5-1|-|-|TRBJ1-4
CASSLGVSREKLFF
TGCGCCAGCAGCTTGGGCGTGTCGCGTGAAAAACTGTTTTTT
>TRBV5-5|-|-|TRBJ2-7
CASSLQVRRQSSYEQYF
TGTGCCAGCAGCTTACAAGTTCGACGACAGAGCTCCTACGAGCAGTACTTC
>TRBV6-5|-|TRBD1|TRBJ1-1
CASSKLGQGDTEAFF
TGTGCCAGCAGTAAACTGGGACAGGGTGACACTGAAGCTTTCTTT
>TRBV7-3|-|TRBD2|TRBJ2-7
CASSLTRGGEQYF
TGTGCCAGCAGCTTAACGCGGGGGGGCGAGCAGTACTTC
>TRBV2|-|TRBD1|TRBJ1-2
CASSDPTDRVFYTF
TGTGCCAGCAGTGATCCCACGGACAGGGTTTTCTACACCTTC